This paragraph reports one T cell receptor beta chain. It lacks a known antigen. Its ends do not fully match the called genes, so a read error is possible. Library preparation used the immunoSEQ multiplex PCR assay. For the multiplex PCR, a mixture combining 60 forward primers for TCR Vbeta segments and 13 reverse primers for TCR Jbeta segments was used. The CDR3 region of rearranged TCR beta genes was amplified from genomic DNA with a multiplex PCR assay. On the Illumina HiSeq System, the amplified TCR beta libraries were sequenced as 87-base-pair reads. The study's own analysis went as follows. Across the 670 or so repertoires, a later analysis counted some 81 million unique TCR beta chains, roughly 11 million of which were shared by at least two donors. Raw reads were error-corrected and collapsed into unique sequences with a nearest-neighbor algorithm that merged closely related sequences to remove PCR and sequencing errors. To assign V, D and J gene segments, CDR3 sequences were aligned to IMGT reference sequences. Each retained sequence needed at least a six-nucleotide match to both a V gene segment and a J gene segment. A rearrangement was called productive if the CDR3 had no stop codons and remained in frame with V and J, and every other rearrangement was called non-productive. Following IMGT convention, CDR3 was defined as the stretch from the second conserved V-encoded cysteine to the conserved J-encoded phenylalanine. The earlier analysis of about 590 of the donors excluded sequences that lacked an unambiguous match to a single V gene segment. In an earlier analysis of approximately 560 of the donors, a V segment was called functional when productive rearrangements were above 56.7%, and segregating when the standard deviation between donors exceeded 5%. To diagnose cytomegalovirus status from the catalog of TCR beta chain sequences, a statistical classification framework was built. In a later analysis, V and J genes were assigned by comparing TCR nucleotide sequences against IMGT/GENE-DB human TR gene sequences. The TCRdist pipeline was used in a later analysis to assign CDR3 sequences and most-parsimonious VDJ recombination scenarios. A later analysis defined each TCR beta chain by its CDR3 amino acid sequence plus V-gene family, and excluded reads lacking a unique V-gene family. As a way to deal with suspected cross-contamination and a sequencing artifact, a later analysis dropped nearly 600 nucleotide sequences that were highly shared and had low generation probability. A later analysis calculated a clonal expansion index for each public chain from normalized within-repertoire ranks of inferred template counts. A later analysis computed generation probabilities with a VDJ recombination model fitted to out-of-frame rearrangements, and checked the results against IGoR. In a later analysis, hypergeometric tests were used to score TCR-TCR, TCR-HLA and TCR-CMV co-occurrence, with a repertoire-size bias correction applied to TCR pairs. False discovery rates were estimated in a later analysis by permuting HLA or CMV assignments 20 times. In a later analysis, co-occurring TCRs were grouped using DBSCAN, and TCRdist sequence similarity was added for clustering within HLA-allele-positive subsets. Repertoires with fewer than 30,000 or more than 120,000 public chains were left out of co-occurrence clustering, as were a handful of repertoires with anomalous nucleotide sharing. TCRdb's version of the immuneACCESS table is confined to in-frame rearrangements and falls short of the full clone set. An unresolved V gene accounts for under half of the shortfall where checked; the remainder is of unknown origin. The V and J calls and clone size are taken from that table; D and trimming were inferred from the DNA. Counted in this sample were 130,000 or so clones; around four fifths of them appeared once. Roughly 2.1% of the sample comes from the top ten.

The data originate from a study of cytomegalovirus exposure and HLA in healthy donors (dated by TCRdb to about 2017). Background for the entire study: In an earlier analysis of 587 of the donors, 276 Gb of sequence data and 95 million to 130 million unique TCR beta sequences from about 179 million T cells were reported. An early release that covered 640 HLA-typed donors contained 250 to 350 gigabases of sequencing data and 85 million to 100 million unique TCR sequences. The genetic ancestry cluster associated with self-reported Caucasian donors included around four fifths of the 398 genotyped donors. The study aimed to test whether signatures of past pathogen exposure could be identified by cataloging public T cell receptors. The T cell repertoires of some 670 subjects were profiled by immunosequencing and related to cytomegalovirus serostatus. In addition to the first cohort of 650 to 800 subjects, a separate validation cohort of 130 or so different subjects was used. High-throughput TCR immunosequencing, statistical association of individual TCRs with disease status, and machine learning were combined to predict cytomegalovirus infection status. A later analysis re-examined previously published TCR beta repertoires from just over 650 donors and added high-resolution HLA genotyping to investigate patterns of TCR occurrence. In the later analysis, no new phenotypic data were used to find candidate immune exposures; instead, reliance was placed on TCR beta sequences and their occurrence across donors. An earlier analysis of approximately 630 of the donors applied high-throughput TCR beta sequencing to assess whether each TCR beta V gene segment acted as functional or pseudogenic. Donor age, sex, ethnicity and CMV serostatus were compiled alongside the repertoire data. Genome-wide SNP genotypes for about three fifths of the roughly 700 donors were used in a later genetic analysis, which treated that subset as a discovery cohort. Every discovery cohort repertoire had been produced on one sequencing platform. HLA typing covered class I and class II loci at four-digit resolution. Typing coverage differed by locus: A, B, C, DRB1 and DQB1 were typed in roughly 629-630 donors, DQA1 in 500 to 550, DPA1 in approximately 610, and DPB1 in 450 to 480. Because of strong linkage in the cohort, roughly five DR-DQ haplotypes were treated as single units for association and clustering. Among about 400 genotyped donors of the cohort, an average of approximately 240,000 unique TCR beta nucleotide sequences was sequenced per donor, of which roughly 18% were non-productive. Broad study findings and their caveats: The authors suggested that the approach could potentially be generalized to other disease states and immunological phenotypes. In a later analysis, HLA-associated TCR beta chains were found to be more clonally expanded and to have lower generation probabilities than equally common non-associated chains. In a later analysis, the rate of TCR association differed among HLA loci, with DRB1 alleles having the most associated TCRs and HLA-C alleles having the fewest. In a later analysis, most CMV-associated TCR beta chains were found to appear HLA-restricted, with HLA associations seemingly driven largely by CMV exposure. Because counts were too low, approximately 15 rarely observed V segments, including chromosome 9 orphons, were excluded from the earlier analysis of several hundred of the donors. Three of the identified cytomegalovirus-associated TCR beta chains were confirmed in vitro to be specific for cytomegalovirus antigens. When HLA alleles, especially DR and DQ, strongly co-occurred, attributing TCR associations to individual alleles was difficult. Linkage disequilibrium might explain the correlated functional status among segregating V segments, but an unknown experimental factor could not be ruled out. Most TCR sequences were seen in very few donors, while some public TCRs were found in many individuals. In a later analysis, more than 15,000 TCR beta sequences were associated with specific HLA alleles at a false discovery rate of 0.05. The classifier was reported to diagnose cytomegalovirus status with high specificity and sensitivity in both the original cohort and the validation cohort. CMV serostatus was the only immune exposure information available for the cohort. In a later analysis, several top co-occurrence clusters were reported to appear linked to parvovirus B19, influenza, CMV and Epstein-Barr virus. The study listed 150 to 200 TCR beta chains as associated with cytomegalovirus. Because HLA typing was unavailable for some donors at each locus, only the typed subset was used in association tests. V-gene and J-gene trimming of TCR beta chains was associated with a missense DCLRE1C variant in a later genetic analysis, and the association was replicated in an independent cohort. A further reported finding was that TCR beta sequences accurately predicted the HLA-A and HLA-B alleles for most subjects in the first cohort. A later genetic analysis reported fewer N-insertions in productive TCRs among donors in an Asian-associated ancestry cluster than the approximately 670-donor mean. In an earlier analysis of 587 of the donors, most TCR beta V segments were observed in productive rearrangements about 90% or about 30% of the time, broadly matching IMGT annotations. A group of highly shared sequence variants was considered likely to be a technical artifact of the sequencing pipeline. In this cohort, only TCR beta chains were sequenced, and detectable features were limited by the absence of alpha or paired-chain data. Roughly uniform sequencing depth across donors was assumed in presence/absence analyses, although this assumption may not hold.

The cohort was made up of about 670 healthy bone marrow donors. All cohort members were sampled while nominally healthy, although unrecorded immune exposures were likely present. The donor tested CMV seronegative and was one of the 352 seronegative cohort members. Every donor gave a peripheral blood sample, and the peripheral blood mononuclear cells from that sample were used for TCR beta sequencing. Genomic DNA was extracted from the blood cell samples with the Qiagen DNeasy Blood Extraction Kit. The TCR comes from a woman aged 40 to 49 in good health and CMV-seronegative. Sequenced sample: PBMCs.

This receptor carries the CDR3 CASSSPGFTSAQPF. The sequenced DNA: TGCGCCAGCAGCTCCCCAGGATTTACCTCCGCACAGCCTTTT. The rearrangement combines TRBV5-1 with TRBJ1-5; no D gene is confidently identified. Counted from cysteine to phenylalanine, this CDR3 has 14 amino acids. Of all the DNA, just the CDR3 is kept, 42 bases in frame from base 1. Taken from the germline V gene, the CDR1 and CDR2 loops are SGHRS and YFSETQ. The full variable domain, with segments outside the CDR3 supplied by the reference TRBV5-1 and TRBJ1-5 proteins, appears as KAGVTQTPRYLIKTRGQQVTLSCSPISGHRSVSWYQQTPGQGLQFLFEYFSETQRNKGNFPGRFSGRQFSNSRSEMNVSTLELGDSALYLCASSSPGFTSAQPFGDGTRLSIL.